These T cell receptor beta chains were read from a single sample in a study of blood T cells in healthy people across ages. A single record per CDR3 protein comes from TCRdb applying MiXCR to the 5' RACE reads. Among hundreds of thousands of distinct CDR3 sequences, 45% to 60% were seen once, and the ten largest hold roughly 14%. Sequenced material: blood. These TCRs come from a woman aged 80 or over in good health. The CDR3 runs from the conserved cysteine through the conserved F or W. The D gene is left open where the match is weak. Rows may omit the clone size; those that give it use once, few, many or a size class.

J | V | D | size | DNA | CDR3
TRBJ2-5 | TRBV12-3/TRBV12-4 | TRBD1 | - | TGTGCCAGCAGTCCCTCCGGGACAGAAAAAGAGACCCAGTACTTC | CASSPSGTEKETQYF
TRBJ2-7 | TRBV12-3/TRBV12-4 | - | - | TGTGCCAGCAGGGGGGAAGGGGAGCAGTACTTC | CASRGEGEQYF
TRBJ2-7 | TRBV10-3 | TRBD1 | - | TGTGCCACCAGCCTCGTCGACAGGGCCTACGAGCAGTACTTC | CATSLVDRAYEQYF
TRBJ1-1 | TRBV7-8 | - | - | TGTGCCAGCAGCTTAGGGGAAAGAGGCTTGCACACTGAAGCTTTCTTT | CASSLGERGLHTEAFF
TRBJ2-7 | TRBV7-3 | TRBD1 | many | TGTGCCAGCAGCTTAAAGACAGGGGCCGGAGGTCCTAGAGACTCCTACGAGCAGTACTTC | CASSLKTGAGGPRDSYEQYF
TRBJ2-5 | TRBV4-2 | - | - | TGTGCCAGCAGTTGGGGTTTGGAGACCCAGTACTTC | CASSWGLETQYF
TRBJ2-1 | TRBV29-1 | - | - | TGCAGCGTTGTTGGGGGAAAAGGGAGCAATGAGCAGTTCTTC | CSVVGGKGSNEQFF
TRBJ2-5 | TRBV5-1 | - | - | TGCGCCAGCGGCTTGGCCGGAGTAGAGTCAGAGACCCAGTACTTC | CASGLAGVESETQYF
TRBJ2-1 | TRBV7-8 | TRBD2 | - | TGTGCCAGCAGAGAAGCGGGGGGTTCCAATGAGCGGTTCTTC | CASREAGGSNERFF
TRBJ1-2 | TRBV27 | TRBD1 | few | TGTGCCAGCAGTTTGAGACAGGGGGCAAACGGGGACTATGGCTACACCTTC | CASSLRQGANGDYGYTF
TRBJ2-1 | TRBV12-3/TRBV12-4 | - | once | TGTGCCAGCGTAGACGGGGGGCCTGGAGATGAGCAGTTCTTC | CASVDGGPGDEQFF
TRBJ1-6 | TRBV12-3/TRBV12-4 | TRBD1 | many | TGTGCCAGCAGTTTAGCCAGGGGGAATTCACCCCTCCACTTT | CASSLARGNSPLHF
TRBJ1-3 | TRBV12-3/TRBV12-4 | TRBD1 | - | TGTGCCAGCAGTTTCCAGGGGGCGCCTTCAGGAAACACCATATATTTT | CASSFQGAPSGNTIYF
TRBJ1-3 | TRBV30 | - | - | TGTGCCTGGAGTGTAAATGCCAACACCATATATTTT | CAWSVNANTIYF
TRBJ1-2 | TRBV4-2 | - | - | TGTGCCAGCAGCCAAGAGGATTTCTACACCTTC | CASSQEDFYTF
TRBJ2-2 | TRBV20-1 | - | few | TGCAGTGCTAGAGATCACTTAAACACCGGGGAGCTGTTTTTT | CSARDHLNTGELFF
TRBJ2-2 | TRBV5-1 | TRBD2 | - | TGCGCCAGCAGCCCGACTAGCGGGGGGAAAACCGGGGAGCTGTTTTTT | CASSPTSGGKTGELFF
TRBJ1-1 | TRBV29-1 | TRBD1 | - | TGCAGCGTTCCCTACAGGGGACCGTCTGAAGCTTTCTTT | CSVPYRGPSEAFF
TRBJ2-4 | TRBV5-5 | - | - | TGTGCCAGCAGCTTAACCGGTATAGCCAAAAACATTCAGTACTTC | CASSLTGIAKNIQYF
TRBJ2-7 | TRBV7-3 | TRBD1 | once | TGTGCCAGCAGCCCCCGGGACAGATCCTCCTACGAGCAGTACTTC | CASSPRDRSSYEQYF
TRBJ2-7 | TRBV14 | - | many | TGTGCCAGCAGCCAGGGCCTTTACGAGCAGTACTTC | CASSQGLYEQYF
TRBJ1-1 | TRBV13 | TRBD1 | - | TGTGCCAGCAGCCGAAGGACAGGGGGTCCTGAAGCTTTCTTT | CASSRRTGGPEAFF
TRBJ2-1 | TRBV28 | - | - | TGTGCCAGCAGTTTGACAGGCCTCTACGAGCAGTTCTTC | CASSLTGLYEQFF
TRBJ1-5 | TRBV5-1 | TRBD1 | - | TGCGCCAGCAGCTCTGGACAGGATCAGCCCCAGCATTTT | CASSSGQDQPQHF
TRBJ1-4 | TRBV7-9 | - | few | TGTGCCAGCAGCTTAGTGTCAGCAACTAATGAAAAACTGTTTTTT | CASSLVSATNEKLFF
TRBJ2-7 | TRBV2 | - | - | TGTGCCAGCAACGGGGGCTGGGACGAGCAGTACTTC | CASNGGWDEQYF
TRBJ2-7 | TRBV2 | - | - | TGTGCCAGCAGCTCCCACGGAGGCGAGCAGTACTTC | CASSSHGGEQYF
TRBJ2-1 | TRBV2 | - | many | TGTGCCAGCAGTGAACTGCCCCGGGCCAATGAGCAGTTCTTC | CASSELPRANEQFF
TRBJ1-1 | TRBV10-3 | - | - | TGTGCCATCAGTGAGTTGGAGGGAAAGAACACTGAAGCTTTCTTT | CAISELEGKNTEAFF
TRBJ2-3 | TRBV7-2 | - | - | TGTGCCAGCAGCCCGAGAGAGGTTTCAGATACGCAGTATTTT | CASSPREVSDTQYF
TRBJ2-5 | TRBV7-2 | - | many | TGTGCCAGCAGCGGAAGCGGCTTGGGAGAGACCCAGTACTTC | CASSGSGLGETQYF